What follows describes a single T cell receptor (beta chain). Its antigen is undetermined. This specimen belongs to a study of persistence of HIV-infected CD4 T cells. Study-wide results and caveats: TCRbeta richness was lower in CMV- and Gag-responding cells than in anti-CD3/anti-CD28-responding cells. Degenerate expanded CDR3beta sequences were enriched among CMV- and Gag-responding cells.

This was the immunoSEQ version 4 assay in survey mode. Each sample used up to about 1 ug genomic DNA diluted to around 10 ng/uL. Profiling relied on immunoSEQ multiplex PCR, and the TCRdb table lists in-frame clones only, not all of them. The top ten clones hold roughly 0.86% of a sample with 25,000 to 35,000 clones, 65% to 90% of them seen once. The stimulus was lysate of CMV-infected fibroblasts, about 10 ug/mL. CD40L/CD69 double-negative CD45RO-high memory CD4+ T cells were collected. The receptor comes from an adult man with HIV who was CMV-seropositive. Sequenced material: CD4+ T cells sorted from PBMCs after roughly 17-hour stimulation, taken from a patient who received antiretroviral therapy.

CDR3: CASRDFKTRNTIYF. The CDR3 bases are TGTGCCAGCAGGGACTTCAAAACCCGGAACACCATATATTTT. This rearrangement joins TRBV6-5 to TRBJ1-3; D call uncertain. V was cut by 6 bases and J by 7 bases, with 16 bases left in between. The germline gives CDR1 MNHEY, CDR2 SVGAGI. CDR3 length: 14 residues.